A selection of T cell receptor beta chains follows, all from one sample in a study of cytomegalovirus exposure and HLA in healthy donors. The data were produced by immunoSEQ multiplex PCR, yet TCRdb's version contains in-frame clones alone and is incomplete. The table shows 150,000 to 160,000 clones, with 82% occurring only once. The material sequenced was PBMCs. The receptor set was obtained from a woman in her forties or fifties in good health and CMV-seropositive. Both conserved end residues are trimmed from each CDR3.

>TRBJ1-1|TRBV19
ASSPRWTPPEAF
>TRBJ2-4|TRBV19
ASSIRIGQDGNIQY
>TRBJ2-3|TRBV18
ASSPLAVTDTQY
>TRBJ1-2|TRBV30
AWTGATLINGYT
>TRBJ2-1|TRBV7-2
ASSQQAEEYNEQF
>TRBJ1-3|TRBV4-2
ASSPGQDSGNTIY
>TRBJ2-3|TRBV14
ASSQALAALSDTQY
>TRBJ1-5|TRBV19
ASRIGTGFQPQH
>TRBJ1-5|TRBV4-2
ASSQDRTGPDQPQH
>TRBJ2-3|TRBV5-1
ASSLELAGDTQY
>TRBJ2-2|TRBV7-9
ASSARQGGNTGELF
>TRBJ2-3|TRBV4-3
ASSQGLAGGSPDTQY
>TRBJ2-2|TRBV11-3
ASSLARGTGELF
>TRBJ2-7|TRBV27
ASSSTGGREQY
>TRBJ1-2|TRBV19
ASSIPGDGYT
>TRBJ1-3|TRBV18
ASSPSRGLGNTIY
>TRBJ2-1|TRBV5-4
ASSPAGLEQF
>TRBJ2-7|TRBV5-4
ASSLETGTYEQY
>TRBJ2-7|TRBV4-3
ASSQDQYEQY
>TRBJ2-2|TRBV5-1
ASSFGRGAGTGELF
>TRBJ2-3|TRBV4-2
ASSQSPSGISTDTQY
>TRBJ2-7|TRBV9
ASSVEDSPTYEQY
>TRBJ1-1|TRBV6-5
ASSYTGTGNTEAF
>TRBJ1-2|TRBV6-1
ASSAWTAKGDYGYT
>TRBJ1-1|TRBV2
ASPGLSGGEAF
>TRBJ1-4|TRBV30
AWSEEGGKLF
>TRBJ2-7|TRBV18
ASSPQGARNRVIHEQY
>TRBJ2-5|TRBV9
ASSVEAGSRETQY
>TRBJ1-4|TRBV19
ASSFIGQGREKLF
>TRBJ1-6|TRBV5-4
ASSLGRGGDSPLH
>TRBJ1-5|TRBV7-9
ASSYGTGVGQPQH
>TRBJ2-2|TRBV9
ASSGSVSSNTGELF
>TRBJ2-1|TRBV5-4
ASSPPRPGSGGGEQF
>TRBJ2-2|TRBV4-1
ASSQTSGGDTGELF
>TRBJ2-7|TRBV7-8
ASSLDPGGSYEQY
>TRBJ2-3|TRBV5-1
ASSSGDRSNTDTQY
>TRBJ1-6|TRBV7-2
ASSPGLGSYNSPLH
>TRBJ2-7|TRBV30
AWGRGGDEQY
>TRBJ2-7|TRBV29-1
SVEDQGRQY
>TRBJ2-3|TRBV7-6
ASSLDWPGVGRGTDTQY
>TRBJ1-2|TRBV2
ASSAGQTNYGYT
>TRBJ1-6|TRBV2
ASRKQNSPLH
>TRBJ2-1|TRBV5-6
ASSFPSGGEQF
>TRBJ2-3|TRBV13
ASSLKGRGLQSTDTQY
>TRBJ1-2|TRBV19
ASSLRGPGGRYGYT
>TRBJ1-4|TRBV7-2
ASRQGGEKLF
>TRBJ1-1|TRBV5-6
ASSFQVNTEAF
>TRBJ2-2|TRBV7-6
ASSLGESGLVTGELF
>TRBJ2-7|TRBV7-9
ASSLGTGQGYEQY
>TRBJ1-4|TRBV6-5
ASTSGDRPEKLF
>TRBJ1-1|TRBV5-1
ASSYRSVWPQTSEAF
>TRBJ1-2|TRBV15
ATSSRTGGVKYGYT